The 7 T cell receptor beta chains given below trace back to one sample, sequenced in a study of shared T cell receptors in the human thymus. Method: immunoSEQ multiplex PCR; TCRdb's copy keeps in-frame clones and lacks some. The sample holds about 540,000 clones; around 78% are singletons and the top ten take 0.013%. The same sample was also used in a study of human thymus T cells.

Material for sequencing was thymocytes. These receptors originate from a boy in the first two years of life with a congenital heart defect.

The chain combines TRBV11-3 with TRBJ2-7; D is unresolved. The CDR3 covers 15 residues. In germline, CDR1 is SGHNT, CDR2 YENEEA. Between the trimmed V and J ends, which lost 0 bases and 2 bases, there was a span of 11 bases. The CDR3 spells CASSLEPRRAYEQYF. In DNA form, the CDR3 reads TGTGCCAGCAGCTTAGAGCCTAGACGGGCCTACGAGCAGTACTTC. Full variable domain (rest looked up from reference TRBV11-3 and TRBJ2-7): EAGVVQSPRYKIIEKKQPVAFWCNPISGHNTLYWYLQNLGQGPELLIRYENEEAVDDSQLPKDRFSAERLKGVDSTLKIQPAELGDSAVYLCASSLEPRRAYEQYFGPGTRLTVT.

This chain joins TRBV7-2 and TRBJ2-7; 11 positions match TRBD2. Germline CDR1 reads SGHTA; CDR2 reads FQGNSA. Trimming took 2 bases from V and 3 from J; bases not matched to a gene: 3. The CDR3 has 15 residues. For the CDR3, the DNA is TGTGCCAGCAGCTTAATACTAGCGGGAGTCTACGAGCAGTACTTC. Its translation: CASSLILAGVYEQYF.

The chain employs TRBV7-2 and TRBJ2-1; 10 nucleotides match TRBD2. The CDR3 extends over 16 amino acids. V shed 4 bases and J 7 bases; nucleotides not matched to a gene: 10. Per the germline V gene, CDR1 is SGHTA and CDR2 is FQGNSA. In DNA form, the CDR3 reads TGTGCCAGCAGCTCCCCTCTAGCGGGAGTAGTAAATGAGCAGTTCTTC. Amino acid sequence: CASSSPLAGVVNEQFF.

The rearrangement joins TRBV25-1 to TRBJ2-2; 7 bases fit TRBD1. Per the germline V gene, CDR1 is MGHDK and CDR2 is SYGVNS. The CDR3 has 17 residues. Trimming at V came to 2 bases and at J to 4 bases, leaving 10 bases not matched to a gene. The CDR3 here is CASSEGVTGLRTGELFF. Written as DNA, the CDR3 is TGTGCCAGCAGTGAAGGTGTGACAGGGTTGCGCACCGGGGAGCTGTTTTTT.

This chain links TRBV5-6 with TRBJ2-5; maybe TRBD2 (6 bases). V was cut by 0 bases and J by 3 bases, with 15 bases left in between. The germline CDR1 and CDR2 sequences are SGHDT and YYEEEE. This CDR3 spans 16 amino acids. The CDR3 spells CASSLAAGLGKETQYF. The CDR3, as DNA: TGTGCCAGCAGCTTGGCCGCGGGGTTGGGAAAAGAGACCCAGTACTTC.

This chain connects TRBV5-1 to TRBJ1-3; D remains unclear. CDR1 is SGHRS, CDR2 YFSETQ, per germline. V was pared by 2 bases and J by 1 base, with 10 bases between. CDR3 length equals 15 residues. CDR3 sequence: CASSFGVSSGNTIYF. CDR3 DNA sequence: TGCGCCAGCAGCTTCGGGGTTAGTTCTGGAAACACCATATATTTT.

V and J are TRBV7-6 and TRBJ2-7; 8 positions match TRBD1. V was clipped by 8 bases and J by 1 base; unmatched bases: 13. The length of the CDR3 is 16 residues. The germline gives CDR1 SGHVS, CDR2 FNYEAQ. The CDR3 is CASPIRTGLRSYEQYF. The DNA for the CDR3 is TGTGCCAGCCCCATCCGGACAGGGCTGAGATCCTACGAGCAGTACTTC.